The clone carrying this TCR beta chain was observed a single time. Its antigen is unidentified. One end of the junction does not line up with germline, which may come from a read error. The Oncomine TCR Beta short-read assay sequenced DNA from cultured CD4+ T cells. In TCRdb, the PCR reads were re-called with MiXCR into one record per CDR3 protein. Of under 15,000 distinct CDR3 sequences in the sample, 76% were seen once. Treatment given: roughly 11-day PBMC culture with coronavirus spike peptide pools or control peptides (ViraFEST assay). These data originate in a study of vaccination and CD4 T cells after COVID-19. Study information: Two of the convalescents were Hispanic, and the group consisted of six males and four females. Two-dose vaccination with either BNT162b2 or mRNA-1273 was given to participants.

The CDR3 spans 11 residues. Germline V lookup: CDR1 ENHRY, CDR2 SYGVKD. The chain joins TRBV10-3 to TRBJ1-2, with unresolved D. The sequenced sample was CD4+ T cells from blood, cultured in vitro. The origin of this receptor is a human donor who had recovered from COVID-19. CDR3 sequence reads: CASSYSNQETF. The CDR3 DNA is TGTGCCAGCAGTTACTCGAATCAGGAGACCTTC.